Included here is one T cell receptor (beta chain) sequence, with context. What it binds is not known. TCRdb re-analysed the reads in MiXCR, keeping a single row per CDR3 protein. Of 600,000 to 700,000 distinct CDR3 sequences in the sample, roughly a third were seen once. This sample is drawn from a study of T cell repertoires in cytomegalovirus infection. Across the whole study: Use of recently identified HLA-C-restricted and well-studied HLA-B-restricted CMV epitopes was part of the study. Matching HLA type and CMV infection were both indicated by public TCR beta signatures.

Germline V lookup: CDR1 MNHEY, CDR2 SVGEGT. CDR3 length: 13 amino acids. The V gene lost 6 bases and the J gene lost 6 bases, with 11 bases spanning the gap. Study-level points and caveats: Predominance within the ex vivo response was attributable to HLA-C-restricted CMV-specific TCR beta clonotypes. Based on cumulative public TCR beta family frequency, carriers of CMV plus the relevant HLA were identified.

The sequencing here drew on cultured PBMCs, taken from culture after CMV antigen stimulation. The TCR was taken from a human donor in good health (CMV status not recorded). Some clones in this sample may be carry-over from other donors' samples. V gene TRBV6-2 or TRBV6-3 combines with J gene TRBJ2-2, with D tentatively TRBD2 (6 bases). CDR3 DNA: TGTGCCAGCAGCCCTTTAGCGGCCGGGGAGCTGTTTTTT. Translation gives CASSPLAAGELFF.